This T cell receptor beta chain was retrieved from a study of T-cell memory formation after mild COVID-19. The overall study: Clusters were largely donor specific.

Regarding the study as a whole: Clones contracting over day 15 to 85 were CD4/CD8 balanced, with later expanders leaning CD4+.

In TCRdb, the 5' RACE reads were re-called with MiXCR into one record per CDR3 protein. The repertoire includes over 120,000 distinct CDR3 sequences, under 30% of them detected once, and approximately 24% sits in the top ten. For this clonotype: Its antigen remains unidentified.

Trimming took off 4 bases at V and 3 bases at J, with 16 bases between the two ends. The CDR3 spans 15 residues. Per the germline V gene, CDR1 is MGHRA and CDR2 is YSYEKL. Sequenced: PBMCs or a T cell subset sorted from them (not recorded which). V gene TRBV4-1 combines with J gene TRBJ2-7, with D maybe TRBD2 (6 bases). The sequence derives from an adult woman who had mild COVID-19 (a few samples of this study predate the infection). Cell type and time point are not known. The CDR3 coding sequence is TGCGCCAGCAGCCCAACGGCCGGGGGACTCTACGAGCAGTACTTC. Its translation: CASSPTAGGLYEQYF.